A selection of T cell receptor beta chains follows, all from one sample in a study of T cells in Graves' hyperthyroidism and ophthalmopathy. Via MiXCR, TCRdb re-called the multiplex PCR reads, giving one row per CDR3 protein. The data contain 380,000 or so distinct CDR3 sequences, approximately 14% of them singletons. Input material: blood. Every receptor here comes from a woman in her 30s with Graves' hyperthyroidism. The CDR3 runs from the conserved cysteine through the conserved F or W. The D gene is left open where the match is weak. Rows may omit the clone size; those that give it use once, few, many or a size class.

j_call,v_call,clone_size,d_call,cdr3_nt,cdr3_aa
TRBJ1-1,TRBV6-5,few,-,TGTGCCAGCAGTTACTCTCATCTCGGGAAGGAGCCCGAGGGGTCCTCTTTCTTT,CASSYSHLGKEPEGSSFF
TRBJ2-1,TRBV11-2,many,-,TGTGCCAGCAGCTCCACCAACCGTGAGCAGTTCTTC,CASSSTNREQFF
TRBJ1-1,TRBV18,many,-,TGTGCCAGCTCACGAGCTTGGGACACTGAAGCTTTCTTT,CASSRAWDTEAFF
TRBJ2-3,TRBV7-2,many,TRBD2,TGTGCCAGCAGCTCGAGAGCGGGAGGGGTCACAGATACGCAGTATTTT,CASSSRAGGVTDTQYF
TRBJ1-1,TRBV28,many,TRBD1,TGTGCCAGCAGTTCGGACAGGTTGAACACTGAAGCTTTCTTT,CASSSDRLNTEAFF
TRBJ2-3,TRBV24-1,many,TRBD2,TGTGCCACCAGTGATTTGGGGACTAGCGGGTCACAGACGCAGTATTTT,CATSDLGTSGSQTQYF
TRBJ2-2,TRBV20-1,-,TRBD1,TGCAGTGCTAGTGGGGACAGGTTGCAGGACGGGGAGCTGTTTTTT,CSASGDRLQDGELFF
TRBJ2-5,TRBV10-3,many,TRBD1,TGTGCCATCAGAGGACAGGGCGAAGAGACCCAGTACTTC,CAIRGQGEETQYF
TRBJ2-7,TRBV28,many,-,TGTGCCAGCAGTTTTCGTGGTAGGGGATCTTACGAGCAGTACTTC,CASSFRGRGSYEQYF
TRBJ2-5,TRBV28,many,-,TGTGCCAGCAGTTTAAGGACCAAAATATGGGGAGAGACCCAGTACTTC,CASSLRTKIWGETQYF